This TCR beta chain was identified in a study of shared clonotypes between healthy human individuals. Study summary: CD4 naive cells filled three plates per donor, CD4 memory three, CD8 naive two and CD8 memory one.

CDR3 size: 14 residues. Germline trimming cut 3 bases from V and 7 bases from J; bases unmatched to any gene: 8. The germline CDR1 and CDR2 sequences are SGHRS and YFSETQ. Using immunoSEQ multiplex PCR, the repertoire was profiled, and TCRdb retains in-frame clones only, with some absent. The table shows approximately 2,300,000 clones, with 85% to 95% occurring only once. The source is a man aged 18 to 29 in good health. Some clones in this sample may be carry-over from other donors' samples. V is TRBV5-1 and J is TRBJ2-7; 9 nucleotides align to TRBD1. The specimen sequenced was naive CD4+ T cells from PBMCs. The sample's subset: CD45RA+ positively selected. The CDR3 nucleotides are TGCGCCAGCAGCTCTGGGACAGGGAAGTTGGAGCAGTACTTC. Translation: CASSSGTGKLEQYF.